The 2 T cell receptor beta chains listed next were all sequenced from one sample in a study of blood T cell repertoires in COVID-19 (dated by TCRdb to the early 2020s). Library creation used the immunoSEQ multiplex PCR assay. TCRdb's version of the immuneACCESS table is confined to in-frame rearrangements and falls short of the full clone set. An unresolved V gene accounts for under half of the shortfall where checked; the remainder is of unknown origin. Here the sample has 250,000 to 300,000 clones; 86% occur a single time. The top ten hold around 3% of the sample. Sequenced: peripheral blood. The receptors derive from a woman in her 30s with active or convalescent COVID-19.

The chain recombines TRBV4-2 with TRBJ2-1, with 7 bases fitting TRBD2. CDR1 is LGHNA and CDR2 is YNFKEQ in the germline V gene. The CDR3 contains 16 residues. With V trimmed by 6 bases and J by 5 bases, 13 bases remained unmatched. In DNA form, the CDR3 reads TGTGCCAGCAGTCCCCGGGGCGGGGGTCTCGACAATGAGCAGTTCTTC. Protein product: CASSPRGGGLDNEQFF.

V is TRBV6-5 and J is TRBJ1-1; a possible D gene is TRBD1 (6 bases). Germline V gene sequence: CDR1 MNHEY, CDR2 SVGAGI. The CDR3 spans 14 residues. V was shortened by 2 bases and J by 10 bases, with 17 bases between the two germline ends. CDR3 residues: CASSYLTGFEGAFF. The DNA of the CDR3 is TGTGCCAGCAGTTACCTTACAGGGTTTGAGGGAGCTTTCTTT.